A single sample is the source of the 5 T cell receptor beta chains below, sequenced in a study of blood T cell repertoires in COVID-19. The table came from immunoSEQ multiplex PCR; TCRdb's copy has only in-frame clones and leaves some out. This table has roughly 340,000 clones, roughly 90% appearing once. Specimen: peripheral blood. All receptors derive from a woman aged 25 to 39 with COVID-19, enrolled during active disease.

The chain uses TRBV7-9 and TRBJ1-4; D possibly corresponds to TRBD1 (6 bases). The CDR3 spans 15 residues. In germline, CDR1 is SEHNR, CDR2 FQNEAQ (reference sequence). Trimming left V 7 bases short and J 3 bases short, with 15 bases between. The CDR3 reads CASTTRGGPNEKLFF. DNA for the CDR3: TGTGCCAGCACCACCCGGGGGGGCCCTAATGAAAAACTGTTTTTT.

The rearrangement joins TRBV7-2 to TRBJ2-7; 9 positions match TRBD2. V lost 3 bases and J lost 6; bases outside the gene matches: 3. The CDR3 contains 13 residues. Germline lookup yields CDR1 SGHTA and CDR2 FQGNSA. CDR3 bases: TGTGCCAGCAGCTTGACTAGCGGCTCCGAGCAGTACGTC. Translation gives CASSLTSGSEQYV.

The chain employs TRBV13 and TRBJ2-2, with D tentatively TRBD1 (5 bases). The CDR3 contains 15 residues. The V gene's germline CDR1 is PRHDT and CDR2 FYEKMQ (reference sequence). V shed 5 bases and J shed 4 bases, with 14 bases lying between them. The chain's CDR3 is CASSAAQVSTGELFF. The CDR3 nucleotides read TGTGCCAGCAGCGCCGCACAGGTATCCACCGGGGAGCTGTTTTTT.

The chain has TRBV19 and TRBJ1-4; D is ambiguous. The V end lost 6 bases, the J end lost 0 bases, and 8 bases lay between the germline ends. Germline V gene lookup returns CDR1 LNHDA and CDR2 SQIVND (reference sequence). The CDR3 contains 14 residues. CDR3 coding DNA: TGTGCCAGTAGCTACAGCACAACTAATGAAAAACTGTTTTTT. This codes for CASSYSTTNEKLFF.

This chain connects TRBV6-2 or TRBV6-3 to TRBJ2-5; 10 bases agree with TRBD2. Germline CDR1 is MNHEY and CDR2 is SVGEGT. The CDR3 contains 15 residues. Germline trimming cut 2 bases from V and 3 bases from J; bases unmatched to any gene: 3. CDR3 DNA sequence: TGTGCCAGCAGTTACACCGGGACTAGCGAAGAGACCCAGTACTTC. Residues: CASSYTGTSEETQYF.